Listed below are T cell receptor beta chains from one sample, sequenced in a study of identical twins. TCRdb re-analysed the 5' RACE reads in MiXCR, keeping a single row per CDR3 protein. The sample consists of a few hundred thousand distinct CDR3 sequences, around a tenth of them appearing once. The sample was also linked to a second study, of yellow fever vaccine responses in identical twins.

Specimen: PBMCs. These receptors were obtained from a young woman in good health. Each CDR3 is given with its conserved first and last residue. The D gene is left open where the match is weak. Only part of the rows carry a size: once, few, many, or a class if the clone is expanded.

TRBV28	.	.	TRBJ1-1	TGTGCCAGCAGTTTAGGTGGGGGGGTTACTGAAGCTTTCTTT	CASSLGGGVTEAFF
TRBV5-1	few	.	TRBJ2-5	TGCGCCAGCAGCTGGAGGGACCTACGGGGATGGGAGACCCAGTACTTC	CASSWRDLRGWETQYF
TRBV6-4	.	TRBD2	TRBJ2-1	TGTGCCAGCAGTGTAATTGCGGGGGAGAGGAATGAGCAGTTCTTC	CASSVIAGERNEQFF
TRBV12-3/TRBV12-4	.	.	TRBJ2-1	TGTGCCAGCAGTCCCCCCGGGCTGGTTTCCTACAATGAGCAGTTCTTC	CASSPPGLVSYNEQFF
TRBV28	.	.	TRBJ1-2	TGTGCCAGCAGTTTGGCTGGGAGGGGGGAGTCCGGAGGCTACACCTTC	CASSLAGRGESGGYTF
TRBV12-3/TRBV12-4	many	.	TRBJ2-3	TGTGCCAGCAGTTCACGAGAGCAGGGATCGTCAGATACGCAGTATTTT	CASSSREQGSSDTQYF
TRBV3-1	few	.	TRBJ2-3	TGTGCCAGCAGCCATTCATCAGATACGCAGTATTTT	CASSHSSDTQYF
TRBV15	.	.	TRBJ2-3	TGTGCCACCAGCAGAGATCAGGGCCCCCACACAGATACGCAGTATTTT	CATSRDQGPHTDTQYF
TRBV20-1	.	.	TRBJ2-7	TGCAGTGCTCCCCCCCTCGGGGCCTACGAGCAGTACTTC	CSAPPLGAYEQYF
TRBV6-1	many	TRBD1	TRBJ2-7	TGTGCCAGCACCGAAGGGGGACAGGGGTACGAGCAGTACTTC	CASTEGGQGYEQYF
TRBV5-1	few	TRBD1	TRBJ2-3	TGCGCCAGCATACCCGGGACAGGGGGCAGAGATACGCAGTATTTT	CASIPGTGGRDTQYF
TRBV10-1	.	TRBD1	TRBJ2-1	TGCGCCAGCGGACAGGGGGCCTCCTACAATGAGCAGTTCTTC	CASGQGASYNEQFF
TRBV27	few	.	TRBJ2-1	TGTGCCAGCAGAAGAAATAGAGGTTTGGACAATGAGCAGTTCTTC	CASRRNRGLDNEQFF
TRBV4-2	many	.	TRBJ2-1	TGTGCCAGCAGCCAAGGGGTCGGGGCGACCTACAATGAGCAGTTCTTC	CASSQGVGATYNEQFF
TRBV10-3	few	.	TRBJ2-7	TGTGCCATCAGTGACCCGATATTGCGGGAGCAGTACTTC	CAISDPILREQYF
TRBV10-3	few	TRBD1	TRBJ2-7	TGTGCCATCAGTGACGACAGGGGGCTGGACGAGCAGTACTTC	CAISDDRGLDEQYF
TRBV28	.	TRBD1	TRBJ1-4	TGTGCCAGCACCTCGGGGACAGGAGAGACAACTAATGAAAAACTGTTTTTT	CASTSGTGETTNEKLFF
TRBV20-1	many	TRBD1	TRBJ1-5	TGCAGTGCTAGAGCAGGGGGGGGGGCCAATCAGCCCCAGCATTTT	CSARAGGGANQPQHF
TRBV30	.	.	TRBJ2-7	TGTGCCTGGACTCCGACAGTCTCCTACGAGCAGTACTTC	CAWTPTVSYEQYF
TRBV4-3	.	.	TRBJ2-7	TGCGCCAGCAGCCGTCCCCCTTGGGGCCTAGACTACGAGCAGTACTTC	CASSRPPWGLDYEQYF
TRBV18	.	.	TRBJ1-1	TGTGCCAGCTCACCGAACAGCGGGAACACTGAAGCTTTCTTT	CASSPNSGNTEAFF
TRBV4-3	few	.	TRBJ2-7	TGCGCCAGCAGCCAAGATCCACTAGCAGTCTACGAGCAGTACTTC	CASSQDPLAVYEQYF
TRBV18	few	.	TRBJ2-1	TGTGCCAGCTCACCAGCTAAAAAGATGTGGTCGGAAAACAATGAGCAGTTCTTC	CASSPAKKMWSENNEQFF
TRBV19	few	.	TRBJ2-7	TGTGCCAGTAGTTCCCGACAGGAGCAGCCCTACGAGCAGTACTTC	CASSSRQEQPYEQYF
TRBV12-3/TRBV12-4	.	.	TRBJ2-5	TGTGCCAGCGGGCGGGTCAAGCAAGAGACCCAGTACTTC	CASGRVKQETQYF
TRBV3-1	.	.	TRBJ2-7	TGTGCCAGCAGCCCCCTACGGGGATCCTACGAGCAGTACTTC	CASSPLRGSYEQYF
TRBV27	few	.	TRBJ2-1	TGTGCCAGCAGTTTGAGTAGCGGAGGGGGCAAACACAATGAGCAGTTCTTC	CASSLSSGGGKHNEQFF
TRBV20-1	many	.	TRBJ1-5	TGCAGTGCTAGAGACGGGACTGCTAATCAGCCCCAGCATTTT	CSARDGTANQPQHF
TRBV2	.	.	TRBJ2-7	TGTGCCAGCAGACAGGGGACTGGTCAGGAGAACGAGCAGTACTTC	CASRQGTGQENEQYF
TRBV20-1	many	.	TRBJ1-1	TGCAGTGCTAGAGAAGGCAGTTTGAACACTGAAGCTTTCTTT	CSAREGSLNTEAFF
TRBV28	.	.	TRBJ2-5	TGTGCCAGCAGTTTAACAGGGCGTCAAGAGACCCAGTACTTC	CASSLTGRQETQYF
TRBV12-3/TRBV12-4	many	.	TRBJ1-5	TGTGCCAGCACCTCAGGCGGTCAGCCCCAGCATTTT	CASTSGGQPQHF
TRBV11-3	few	.	TRBJ1-2	TGTGCCAGCAGCCCCAAGGACGGGAAAAACTATGGCTACACCTTC	CASSPKDGKNYGYTF
TRBV11-2	.	TRBD2	TRBJ2-5	TGTGCCAGCAGCCGTGGGGCTAGCGGGAGTAAGGGCGGAGAGACCCAGTACTTC	CASSRGASGSKGGETQYF
TRBV11-3	.	.	TRBJ1-3	TGTGCCAGCAGCTTCGGGACAGGAAACACCATATATTTT	CASSFGTGNTIYF
TRBV4-3	few	TRBD2	TRBJ2-7	TGCGCCAGCAGCCAAGACTCTAGCGGGAGGGCCTACGAGCAGTACTTC	CASSQDSSGRAYEQYF
TRBV29-1	.	.	TRBJ2-7	TGCAGCGTTACGGACGCCGGGGGCCATGTGTACGAGCAGTACTTC	CSVTDAGGHVYEQYF
TRBV7-9	many	.	TRBJ1-2	TGTGCCAGCAGTTCAAGTCTGGCGGCCATGGGCTACACCTTC	CASSSSLAAMGYTF
TRBV28	.	.	TRBJ2-1	TGTGCCAGCCTAAACAAGAACTACTACAATGAGCAGTTCTTC	CASLNKNYYNEQFF
TRBV4-2	many	.	TRBJ2-2	TGTGCCAGCAGCCAAGATACGGGATTCACCGGGGAGCTGTTTTTT	CASSQDTGFTGELFF
TRBV5-6	.	TRBD2	TRBJ2-3	TGTGCCAGCAGCCCGACTAGCGGGCAGACAAGCACAGATACGCAGTATTTT	CASSPTSGQTSTDTQYF
TRBV2	.	.	TRBJ2-7	TGTGCCAGCAGTGAGGGTACACAAAGCTCCTACGAGCAGTACTTC	CASSEGTQSSYEQYF